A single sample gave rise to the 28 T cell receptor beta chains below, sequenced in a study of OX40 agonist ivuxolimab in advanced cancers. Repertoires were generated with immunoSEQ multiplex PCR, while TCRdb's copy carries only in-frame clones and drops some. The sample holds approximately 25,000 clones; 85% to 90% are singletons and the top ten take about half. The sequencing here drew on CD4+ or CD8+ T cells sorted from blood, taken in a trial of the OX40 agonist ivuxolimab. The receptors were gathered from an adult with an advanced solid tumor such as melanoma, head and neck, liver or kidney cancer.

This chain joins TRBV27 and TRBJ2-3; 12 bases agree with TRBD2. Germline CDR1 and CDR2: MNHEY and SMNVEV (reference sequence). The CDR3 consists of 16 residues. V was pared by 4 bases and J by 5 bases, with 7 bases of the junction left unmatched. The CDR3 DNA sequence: TGTGCCAGCAGTTCGCTGACTAGCGGGGGTATAGATACGCAGTATTTT. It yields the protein CASSSLTSGGIDTQYF.

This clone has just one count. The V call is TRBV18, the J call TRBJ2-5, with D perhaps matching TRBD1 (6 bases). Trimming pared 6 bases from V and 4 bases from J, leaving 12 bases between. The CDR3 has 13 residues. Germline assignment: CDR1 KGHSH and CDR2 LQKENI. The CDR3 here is CASSTIGGETQYF. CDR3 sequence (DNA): TGTGCCAGCTCTACCATAGGGGGAGAGACCCAGTACTTC.

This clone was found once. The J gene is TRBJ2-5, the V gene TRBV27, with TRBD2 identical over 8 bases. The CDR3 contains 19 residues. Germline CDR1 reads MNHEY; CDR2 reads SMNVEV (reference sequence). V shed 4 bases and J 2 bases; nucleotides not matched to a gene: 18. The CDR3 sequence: CASSSYRLLADKLQETQYF. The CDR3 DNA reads TGTGCCAGCAGTTCATATCGGTTACTAGCGGACAAATTACAAGAGACCCAGTACTTC.

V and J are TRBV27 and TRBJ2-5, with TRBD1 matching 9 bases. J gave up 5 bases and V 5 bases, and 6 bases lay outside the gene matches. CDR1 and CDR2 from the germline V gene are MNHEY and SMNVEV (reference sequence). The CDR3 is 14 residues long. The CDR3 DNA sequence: TGTGCCAGCAGTGAACAGGGGGCAAGCGAGACCCAGTACTTC. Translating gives CASSEQGASETQYF.

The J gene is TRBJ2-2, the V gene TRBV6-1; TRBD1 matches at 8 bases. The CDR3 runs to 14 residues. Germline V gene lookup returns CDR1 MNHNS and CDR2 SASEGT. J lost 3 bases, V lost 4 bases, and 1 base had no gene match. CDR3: CASSGGQDTGELFF. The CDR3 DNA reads TGTGCCAGCAGTGGGGGACAGGACACCGGGGAGCTGTTTTTT.

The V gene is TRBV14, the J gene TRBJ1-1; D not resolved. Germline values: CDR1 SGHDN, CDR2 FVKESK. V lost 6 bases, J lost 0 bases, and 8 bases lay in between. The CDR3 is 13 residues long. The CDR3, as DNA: TGTGCCAGCAGTCTATACATGAACACTGAAGCTTTCTTT. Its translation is CASSLYMNTEAFF.

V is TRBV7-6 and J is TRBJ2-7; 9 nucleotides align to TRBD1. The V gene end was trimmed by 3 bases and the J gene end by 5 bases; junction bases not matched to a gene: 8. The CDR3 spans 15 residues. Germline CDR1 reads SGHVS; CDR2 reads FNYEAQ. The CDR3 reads CASSFGTGTGHEQYF. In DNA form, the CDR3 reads TGTGCCAGCAGCTTCGGGACAGGGACAGGCCACGAGCAGTACTTC. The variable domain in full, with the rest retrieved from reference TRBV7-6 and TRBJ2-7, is GAGVSQSPRYKVTKRGQDVALRCDPISGHVSLYWYRQALGQGPEFLTYFNYEAQQDKSGLPNDRFSAERPEGSISTLTIQRTEQRDSAMYRCASSFGTGTGHEQYFGPGTRLTVT.

The CDR3 coding sequence is TGTGCCAGCAGCATGGGGGTCATCACTTTCTTT. It encodes CASSMGVITFF. J is TRBJ1-1 and V is TRBV5-6, with TRBD1 as a possible D gene (5 bases). The CDR3 contains 11 residues. The germline V gene has CDR1 SGHDT and CDR2 YYEEEE. Trimming took off 4 bases at V and 12 bases at J, with 13 bases between the two ends.

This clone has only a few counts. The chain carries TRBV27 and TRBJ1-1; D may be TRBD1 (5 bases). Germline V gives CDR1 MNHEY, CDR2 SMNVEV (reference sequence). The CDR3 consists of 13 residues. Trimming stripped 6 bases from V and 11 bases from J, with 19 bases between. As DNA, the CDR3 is TGTGCCAGCAGGGTGGGGGGGTTGACGGTGGCTTTCTTT. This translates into CASRVGGLTVAFF.

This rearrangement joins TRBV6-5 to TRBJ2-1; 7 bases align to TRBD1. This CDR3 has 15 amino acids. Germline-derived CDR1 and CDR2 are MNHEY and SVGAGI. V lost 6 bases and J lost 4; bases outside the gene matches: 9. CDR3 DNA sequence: TGTGCCAGCAGGAGGGACAGTGACTTATACAATGAGCAGTTCTTC. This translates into CASRRDSDLYNEQFF.

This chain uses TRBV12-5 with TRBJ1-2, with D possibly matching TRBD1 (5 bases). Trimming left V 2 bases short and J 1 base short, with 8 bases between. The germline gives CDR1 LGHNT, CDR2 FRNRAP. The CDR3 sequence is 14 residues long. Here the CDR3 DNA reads TGTGCTAGTGGTTTGTCGACAGTTAACTATGGCTACACCTTC. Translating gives CASGLSTVNYGYTF. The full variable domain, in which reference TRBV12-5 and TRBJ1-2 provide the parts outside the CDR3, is DARVTQTPRHKVTEMGQEVTMRCQPILGHNTVFWYRQTMMQGLELLAYFRNRAPLDDSGMPKDRFSAEMPDATLATLKIQPSEPRDSAVYFCASGLSTVNYGYTFGSGTRLTVV.

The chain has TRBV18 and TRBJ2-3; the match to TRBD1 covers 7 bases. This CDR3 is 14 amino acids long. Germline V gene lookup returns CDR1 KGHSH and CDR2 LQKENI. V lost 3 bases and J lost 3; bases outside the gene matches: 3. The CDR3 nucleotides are TGTGCCAGCTCACCTGTCAGGGGGACAGATACGCAGTATTTT. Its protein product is CASSPVRGTDTQYF.

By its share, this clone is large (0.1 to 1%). The CDR3 sequence is CASSPPRTWRSPLHF. The DNA of the CDR3 is TGTGCCAGCAGTCCCCCAAGGACTTGGCGCTCACCCCTCCACTTT. This chain joins TRBV27 and TRBJ1-6; D not resolved. CDR3 length: 15 residues. V shed 5 bases and J shed 10 bases, with 18 bases lying between them. Germline V CDR1 and CDR2: MNHEY, SMNVEV (reference sequence).

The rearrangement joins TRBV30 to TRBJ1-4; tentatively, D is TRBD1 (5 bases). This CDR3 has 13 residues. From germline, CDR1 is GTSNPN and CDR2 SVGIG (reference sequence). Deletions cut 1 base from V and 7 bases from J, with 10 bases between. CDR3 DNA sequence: TGTGCCTGGAGTGGGACCGGGGGTGAAAAACTGTTTTTT. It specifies CAWSGTGGEKLFF.

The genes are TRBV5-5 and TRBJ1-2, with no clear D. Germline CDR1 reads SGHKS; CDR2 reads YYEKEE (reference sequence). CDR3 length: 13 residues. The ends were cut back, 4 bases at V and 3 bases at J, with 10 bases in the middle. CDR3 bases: TGTGCCAGCAGCAGAGCAGGTGACTATGGCTACACCTTC. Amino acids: CASSRAGDYGYTF.

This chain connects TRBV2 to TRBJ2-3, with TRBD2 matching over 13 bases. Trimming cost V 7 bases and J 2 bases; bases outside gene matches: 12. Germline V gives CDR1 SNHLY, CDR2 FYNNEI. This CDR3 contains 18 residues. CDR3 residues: CASTIGLAGVITTDTQYF. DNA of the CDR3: TGTGCCAGCACCATTGGACTAGCGGGGGTGATAACCACAGATACGCAGTATTTT.

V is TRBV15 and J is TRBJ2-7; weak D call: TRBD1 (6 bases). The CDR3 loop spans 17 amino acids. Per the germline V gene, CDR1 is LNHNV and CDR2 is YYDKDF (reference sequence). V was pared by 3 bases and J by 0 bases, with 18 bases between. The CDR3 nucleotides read TGTGCCACCAGCAGGAACCATGAGACAGGTAACTCCTACGAGCAGTACTTC. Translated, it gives CATSRNHETGNSYEQYF.

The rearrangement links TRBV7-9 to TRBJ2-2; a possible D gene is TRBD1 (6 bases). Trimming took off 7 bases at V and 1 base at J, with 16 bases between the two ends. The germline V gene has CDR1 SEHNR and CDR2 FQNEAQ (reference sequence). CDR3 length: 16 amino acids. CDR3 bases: TGTGCCAGCACTCCCCTACTCAGGGGGAACACCGGGGAGCTGTTTTTT. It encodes CASTPLLRGNTGELFF.

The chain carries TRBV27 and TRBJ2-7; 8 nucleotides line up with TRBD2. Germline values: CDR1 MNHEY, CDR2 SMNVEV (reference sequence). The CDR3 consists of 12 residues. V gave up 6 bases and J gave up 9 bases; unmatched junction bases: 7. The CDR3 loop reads CASRGIAGLQYF. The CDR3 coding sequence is TGTGCCAGCAGGGGAATAGCGGGGCTGCAGTACTTC.

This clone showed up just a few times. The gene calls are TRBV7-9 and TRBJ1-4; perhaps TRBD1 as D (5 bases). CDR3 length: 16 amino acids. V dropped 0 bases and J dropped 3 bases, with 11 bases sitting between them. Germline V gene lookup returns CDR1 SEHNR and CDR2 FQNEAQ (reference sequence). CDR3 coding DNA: TGTGCCAGCAGCTTAGCGGTGGGGCTGGCTAATGAAAAACTGTTTTTT. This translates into CASSLAVGLANEKLFF.

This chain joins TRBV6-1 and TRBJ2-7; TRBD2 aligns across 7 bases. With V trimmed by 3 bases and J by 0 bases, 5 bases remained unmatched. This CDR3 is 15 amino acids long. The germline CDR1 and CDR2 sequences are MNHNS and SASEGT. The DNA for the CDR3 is TGTGCCAGCAGTGAGGCTAGCGGCCACTCCTACGAGCAGTACTTC. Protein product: CASSEASGHSYEQYF.

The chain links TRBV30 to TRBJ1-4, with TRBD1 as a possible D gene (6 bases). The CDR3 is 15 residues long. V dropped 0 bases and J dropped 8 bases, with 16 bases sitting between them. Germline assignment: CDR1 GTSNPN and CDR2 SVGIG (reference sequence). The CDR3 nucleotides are TGTGCCTGGAGTGTAGTGGGGGGGCGATACGAAAAACTGTTTTTT. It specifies CAWSVVGGRYEKLFF.

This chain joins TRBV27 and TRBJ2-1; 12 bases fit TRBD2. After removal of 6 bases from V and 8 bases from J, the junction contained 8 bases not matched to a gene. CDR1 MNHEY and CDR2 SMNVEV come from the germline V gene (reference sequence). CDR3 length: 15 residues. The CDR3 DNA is TGTGCCAGCAGGGAACTAGCGGGGGGTAGTTATGAGCAGTTCTTC. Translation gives CASRELAGGSYEQFF.

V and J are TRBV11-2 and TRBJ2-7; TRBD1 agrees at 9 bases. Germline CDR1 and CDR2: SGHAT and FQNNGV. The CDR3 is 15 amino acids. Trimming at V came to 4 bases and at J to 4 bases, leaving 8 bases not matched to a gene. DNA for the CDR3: TGTGCCAGCAGCTCTATCGGGACAGGGACGTACGAGCAGTACTTC. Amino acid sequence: CASSSIGTGTYEQYF.

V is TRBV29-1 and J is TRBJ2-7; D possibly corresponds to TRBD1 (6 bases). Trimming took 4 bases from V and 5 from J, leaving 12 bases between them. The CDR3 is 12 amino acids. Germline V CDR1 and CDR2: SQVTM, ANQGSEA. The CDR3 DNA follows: TGCAGCGTTGGAACAGGGCTCGACGAGCAGTACTTC. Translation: CSVGTGLDEQYF.

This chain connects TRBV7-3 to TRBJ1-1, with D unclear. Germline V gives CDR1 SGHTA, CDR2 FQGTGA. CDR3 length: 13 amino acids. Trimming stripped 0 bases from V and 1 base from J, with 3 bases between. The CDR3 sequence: CASSLTGNTEAFF. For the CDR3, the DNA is TGTGCCAGCAGCTTAACGGGGAACACTGAAGCTTTCTTT.

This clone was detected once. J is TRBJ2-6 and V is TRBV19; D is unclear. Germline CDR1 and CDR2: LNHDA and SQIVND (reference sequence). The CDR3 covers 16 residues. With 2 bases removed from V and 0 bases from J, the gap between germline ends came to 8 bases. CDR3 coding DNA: TGTGCCAGTAGTATACTGTTTGACTCTGGGGCCAACGTCCTGACTTTC. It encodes CASSILFDSGANVLTF.

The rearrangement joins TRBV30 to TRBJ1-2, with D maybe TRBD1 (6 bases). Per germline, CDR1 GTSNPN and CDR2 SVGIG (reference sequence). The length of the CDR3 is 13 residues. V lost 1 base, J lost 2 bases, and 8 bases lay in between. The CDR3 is CAWSDRANYGYTF. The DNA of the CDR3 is TGTGCCTGGAGTGACAGGGCGAACTATGGCTACACCTTC.